A selection of T cell receptor beta chains follows, all from one sample in a study of T cells after posttransplantation cyclophosphamide. TCRdb keeps only in-frame clones here, not all; method: immunoSEQ multiplex PCR. Recorded here are around 12,000 clones, none singletons. This material consisted of PBMCs, taken after allogeneic stem cell transplant with posttransplant cyclophosphamide. These receptors were obtained from a female patient in her 40s who received an allogeneic stem cell transplant from an unrelated donor, was CMV-positive, and had acute GVHD only. Some T cells may be transferred from the graft donor. Both conserved end residues are part of each CDR3. D genes are given only for firm matches. Clone size, where shown, is once, few, many, or a class for clones that have expanded.

>many|TRBJ1-5|.|TRBV6-5
TGTGCCAGCAGTTATAGACAGAATCAGCCCCAGCATTTT
CASSYRQNQPQHF
>many|TRBJ2-7|TRBD2|TRBV5-8
TGTGCCAGCAGCTTCTTCGGGACTAGCGGGAGTGGCGAGCAGTACTTC
CASSFFGTSGSGEQYF
>.|TRBJ1-1|TRBD1|TRBV6-5
TGTGCCAGCGCGAGGACAGGGAAATACACTGAAGCTTTCTTT
CASARTGKYTEAFF
>few|TRBJ1-1|.|TRBV10-1
TGCGCCAGCATCAGCGCCCCTCCCACAGCGGCCGCTACGAGCGGCCAGGGGAGGGAAGCTGAAGCTTTCTTT
CASISAPPTAAATSGQGREAEAFF
>many|TRBJ2-2|.|TRBV5-1
TGCGCCAGCAGCTTGGGCGGCAGCCTCACCGGGGAGCTGTTTTTT
CASSLGGSLTGELFF
>few|TRBJ2-2|.|TRBV11-2
TGTGCCAGCAGCTTGGGGGGGGGCAACACCGGGGAGCTGTTTTTT
CASSLGGGNTGELFF
>many|TRBJ1-5|.|TRBV5-3
TGTGCCAGAATCCTTCACTCGCGGAATTATAGCAATCAGCCCCAGCATTTT
CARILHSRNYSNQPQHF
>.|TRBJ1-2|.|TRBV11-2
TGTGCCAGCAGCGGTGGGACATCAGGCTACACCTTC
CASSGGTSGYTF
>many|TRBJ2-1|TRBD2|TRBV6-1
TGTGCCAGCAGTGTGCGGGAGCCCTCCTACAATGAGCAGTTCTTC
CASSVREPSYNEQFF
>few|TRBJ2-3|TRBD2|TRBV6-1
TGTGCCAGCAGTGACCGAGCGGGGGTTTCAGATACGCAGTATTTT
CASSDRAGVSDTQYF
>.|TRBJ2-1|.|TRBV29-1
TGCAGCGTTGATGGGGGGAATGAGCAGTTCTTC
CSVDGGNEQFF
>many|TRBJ2-1|TRBD2|TRBV4-3
TGCGCCAGCAGCCAAGGGGTTAGCGGGGGACCGAGATACTACAATGAGCAGTTCTTC
CASSQGVSGGPRYYNEQFF
>few|TRBJ1-3|.|TRBV9
TGTGCCAGCAGCGCCCGTCGGCCCGGGGGGGGAAACACCATATATTTT
CASSARRPGGGNTIYF
>many|TRBJ1-4|TRBD1|TRBV4-1
TGCGCCAGCAGCCTCCTACAGGGGCGAAATGAAAAACTGTTTTTT
CASSLLQGRNEKLFF
>.|TRBJ2-3|TRBD2|TRBV5-6
TGTGCCAGCAGGGGGACTACCTATACGCAGTATTTT
CASRGTTYTQYF
>many|TRBJ2-5|TRBD2|TRBV5-4
TGTGCCAGCAGCTTGAAATCTGGGGCTAGCGGGGTGGTGGAGACCCAGTACTTC
CASSLKSGASGVVETQYF
>few|TRBJ1-2|TRBD1|TRBV5-8
TGTGCCAGCAGCGGGACGAGGACAGGGAGGTATGGCTACACCTTC
CASSGTRTGRYGYTF
>many|TRBJ1-2|TRBD1|TRBV19
TGTGCCAGTAGTACCTCGGGACAGAGTTATGGCTACACCTTC
CASSTSGQSYGYTF
>few|TRBJ1-4|.|TRBV27
TGTGCCAGCAGTTTTTCCGGTTATGAAAAACTGTTTTTT
CASSFSGYEKLFF
>.|TRBJ2-5|TRBD2|TRBV15
TGTGCCACCAGCAGAGATCTGGAGCGGGGGGGCATTTTAGAGACCCAGTACTTC
CATSRDLERGGILETQYF
>many|TRBJ2-3|TRBD2|TRBV29-1
TGCAGCGTTGAGGGGGGGTTAGGGACTAGCGGACTCGGGGGAGATACGCAGTATTTT
CSVEGGLGTSGLGGDTQYF
>.|TRBJ2-7|TRBD1|TRBV9
TGTGCCAGCAGCCCCGAGGACGACAGGGTCTACGAGCAGTACTTC
CASSPEDDRVYEQYF
>many|TRBJ1-1|.|TRBV5-1
TGCGCCAGCAGCTCTCTGCCGAGAGATCAGGGCACTGAAGCTTTCTTT
CASSSLPRDQGTEAFF